This T cell receptor (beta chain) was sequenced for a study of T cell responses to AZD1222 COVID-19 vaccine. Findings and caveats of the study: Across spike, vaccine-associated CD4 TCRs were found, dominant at 160-218 and 743-854. Variant regions that are unmutated are reportedly the target of nearly half of spike-specific TCRs. The sample set comprised mostly white British donors with more females, and clonal diversity was possibly underestimated.

TCRdb's table, derived via immunoSEQ multiplex PCR, lists solely in-frame clones and lacks some. The data contain 95,000 to 150,000 clones, about 90% of them singletons. The CDR3 is 16 residues long. Germline CDR1 is MNHNS and CDR2 is SASEGT. Trimming took 2 bases from V and 0 from J, leaving 11 bases between them. To note about this clone: Its antigen is currently unknown.

Sample: peripheral blood, taken 28 days after the second AZD1222 dose. The chain combines TRBV6-1 with TRBJ1-5; D is undetermined. The TCR sequence derives from an adult who received the AZD1222 COVID-19 vaccine. The CDR3 is CASSEIPGYSNQPQHF. The CDR3 coding sequence is TGTGCCAGCAGTGAAATACCCGGATATAGCAATCAGCCCCAGCATTTT.